One and the same sample provided the 22 T cell receptor beta chains below, sequenced in a study of regulatory T cells in long-lasting Graves disease. The TCR beta library used iRepertoire HTBI primers with Arm-PCR amplification of CDR3. TCRdb used MiXCR to reprocess the multiplex PCR reads, holding one entry per CDR3 protein. Here the sample spans fewer than 450,000 distinct CDR3 sequences, approximately 16% being singletons. Time point indicated: newly diagnosed GD, antithyroid drugs for less than 3 months. Following extraction of RNA from PBMCs, that RNA was used to make the TCR library. A further study also used this sample, focusing on T cells in Graves' hyperthyroidism and ophthalmopathy.

The material was peripheral blood mononuclear cells (PBMCs), obtained at new diagnosis, from a patient treated with antithyroid drugs. The receptors shown here come from a woman in her thirties or forties with Graves disease.

This clonotype has a handful of counts. The chain uses TRBV6-2 or TRBV6-3 and TRBJ2-7; 10 nucleotides line up with TRBD1. The CDR3 is 14 amino acids. V trimming: 7 bases; J trimming: 3 bases; junction bases outside the gene matches: 6. Germline V gene data show CDR1 as MNHEY and CDR2 as SVGEGT. CDR3 protein: CASNTGTGDYEQYF. The CDR3 nucleotides are TGTGCCAGCAATACCGGGACAGGGGACTACGAGCAGTACTTC.

The sample holds many counts of this clonotype. This sequence joins TRBV6-1 and TRBJ2-2; 7 nucleotides agree with TRBD1. Germline-derived CDR1 and CDR2 are MNHNS and SASEGT. Unmatched junction bases numbered 3, after V lost 6 bases and J lost 2 bases. The CDR3 consists of 14 residues. CDR3 DNA sequence: TGTGCCAGCAGCGGACAGGTCAACACCGGGGAGCTGTTTTTT. It translates to CASSGQVNTGELFF.

This clonotype was counted at least ten times. The rearrangement uses TRBV11-3 and TRBJ2-3; 9 bases map to TRBD2. Germline CDR1 and CDR2: SGHNT and YENEEA. The CDR3 sequence is 17 residues long. J was trimmed by 6 bases and V by 5 bases; bases with no gene match: 15. The CDR3 is CASSRREREAVRDTQYF. CDR3 DNA: TGTGCCAGCAGCCGCCGAGAGCGGGAGGCAGTTCGGGATACGCAGTATTTT.

This clonotype has more than one count but fewer than ten. This chain joins TRBV4-3 and TRBJ1-2; D gene ambiguous. The V end lost 0 bases, the J end lost 7 bases, and 9 bases lay between the germline ends. This CDR3 is built from 13 residues. CDR1 LGHNA and CDR2 YSLEER come from the germline V gene. CDR3 in DNA: TGCGCCAGCAGCCAAGAGGGTTGGGCTGGCTACACCTTC. It yields the protein CASSQEGWAGYTF.

This clonotype has a handful of counts. The rearrangement links TRBV7-9 to TRBJ2-1; 7 positions match TRBD1. The V gene's germline CDR1 is SEHNR and CDR2 FQNEAQ (reference sequence). The CDR3 has 13 amino acids. Trimming removed 6 bases from V and 10 bases from J; junction bases left unmatched: 9. CDR3 protein: CASSRQGEMEQFF. CDR3 coding DNA: TGTGCCAGCAGTAGACAGGGAGAAATGGAGCAGTTCTTC.

This clonotype was counted at least ten times. The chain combines TRBV12-3 or TRBV12-4 with TRBJ2-3; 12 nucleotides align to TRBD2. The CDR3 consists of 16 residues. V dropped 5 bases and J dropped 6; count of bases not matched to a gene: 9. For the CDR3, the DNA is TGTGCCAGCAGTCCCCGACTAGCGGGAGTCGGGGATACGCAGTATTTT. Protein product: CASSPRLAGVGDTQYF.

This clonotype turned up a few times. The chain carries TRBV20-1 and TRBJ1-2, with 7 positions matching TRBD1. Germline CDR1 and CDR2: DFQATT and SNEGSKA (reference sequence). Unmatched junction bases numbered 13, after V lost 4 bases and J lost 8 bases. This CDR3 region has 14 residues. The CDR3 nucleotides are TGCAGTGCTACCGAACCCAAGACAGGGAAGGGCTACACCTTC. Its protein product is CSATEPKTGKGYTF.

This clonotype was counted many times. The chain carries TRBV11-2 and TRBJ1-1, with D unclear. CDR1 and CDR2 (germline): SGHAT, FQNNGV. CDR3 length equals 15 residues. V was trimmed by 0 bases and J by 0 bases, leaving 8 bases between them. CDR3 DNA: TGTGCCAGCAGCTTAGACGGGCAGATGAACACTGAAGCTTTCTTT. Translated, it gives CASSLDGQMNTEAFF.

This clonotype appeared a few times. The chain uses TRBV6-2 or TRBV6-3 and TRBJ2-3; 7 positions match TRBD2. The CDR3 sequence is 15 residues long. Trimming at V came to 2 bases and at J to 4 bases, leaving 6 bases not matched to a gene. The germline V gene has CDR1 MNHEY and CDR2 SVGEGT. CDR3 amino acids: CASSYAGVSSDTQYF. CDR3 DNA: TGTGCCAGCAGTTACGCGGGAGTCTCGTCAGATACGCAGTATTTT.

In this sample, this clonotype turned up many times. Here the CDR3 DNA reads TGTGCCAGCAGTTACTCCCAGGCTTCTGGAAACACCATATATTTT. Amino acid sequence: CASSYSQASGNTIYF. The chain joins TRBV6-5 to TRBJ1-3; D unclear. The CDR3 sequence is 15 residues long. Germline V lookup: CDR1 MNHEY, CDR2 SVGAGI. Trimming cost V 0 bases and J 1 base, with 7 bases left between them.

The genes are TRBV30 and TRBJ1-2; a weak D match, TRBD1 (5 bases). CDR1 is GTSNPN, CDR2 SVGIG, per germline (reference sequence). The V end lost 1 base, the J end lost 6 bases, and 18 bases lay between the germline ends. This CDR3 comprises 15 residues. The CDR3, as DNA: TGTGCCTGGAGTGGAGGCGGACACCTCTCCGATGGCTACACCTTC. Translated, it gives CAWSGGGHLSDGYTF.

This clonotype was observed many times. J is TRBJ2-7 and V is TRBV27; TRBD1 agrees at 10 bases. Trimming at V came to 6 bases and at J to 5 bases, leaving 13 bases not matched to a gene. The V gene's germline CDR1 is MNHEY and CDR2 SMNVEV (reference sequence). CDR3 size: 16 residues. The CDR3 protein is CASSPTGTGVIHEQYF. DNA of the CDR3: TGTGCCAGCAGCCCAACCGGGACAGGGGTTATACACGAGCAGTACTTC.

In its sample, this clonotype was seen many times. The chain couples TRBV7-6 to TRBJ2-1; D uncertain. The germline gives CDR1 SGHVS, CDR2 FNYEAQ. V was clipped by 2 bases and J by 10 bases, with 15 bases between them. The CDR3 sequence is 14 residues long. The CDR3, as DNA: TGTGCCAGCAGCTTAAAGACTTCCGGCGGCGAGCAGTTCTTC. This gives the protein CASSLKTSGGEQFF.

This clonotype was observed a handful of times. The chain couples TRBV9 to TRBJ2-1, with 7 bases identical to TRBD2. Per the germline V gene, CDR1 is SGDLS and CDR2 is YYNGEE. J lost 3 bases, V lost 0 bases, and 3 bases had no gene match. This CDR3 is built from 15 residues. CDR3 region: CASSVASGDYNEQFF. In DNA, the CDR3 is TGTGCCAGCAGCGTAGCTAGCGGAGACTACAATGAGCAGTTCTTC.

This clonotype has just a few counts. This rearrangement joins TRBV12-5 to TRBJ2-5, with 7 nucleotides matching TRBD2. The junction had 7 bases not matched to a gene; V was cut back by 7 bases and J by 2 bases. Germline loops: CDR1 LGHNT, CDR2 FRNRAP. The CDR3 runs 14 residues. The DNA for the CDR3 is TGTGCTAGTGCCCTGAGCGGGGTTCAAGAGACCCAGTACTTC. It codes for CASALSGVQETQYF.

This clonotype was seen at least ten times. This rearrangement joins TRBV10-3 to TRBJ2-6; tentatively, D is TRBD1 (6 bases). There are 16 residues in the CDR3. V dropped 3 bases and J dropped 3 bases, with 12 bases sitting between them. Germline CDR1 and CDR2: ENHRY and SYGVKD. In nucleotides, the CDR3 is TGTGCCATCAGTGACAGGGGCAGGCTTGGGGCCAACGTCCTGACTTTC. Residues: CAISDRGRLGANVLTF.

This clonotype was detected ten times or more. This chain connects TRBV11-1 to TRBJ2-5; TRBD2 matches at 9 bases. The junction had 8 bases not matched to a gene; V was cut back by 1 base and J by 5 bases. CDR3 length: 16 residues. Germline CDR1 and CDR2: SGHAT and FQDESV (reference sequence). The CDR3 here is CASSLVRGRVPETQYF. The CDR3 DNA reads TGTGCCAGCAGCTTAGTACGCGGGAGGGTTCCTGAGACCCAGTACTTC.

This clonotype appeared many times. The rearrangement uses TRBV30 and TRBJ1-6, with no clear D. The V end was cut by 3 bases, the J end by 6 bases, with 18 bases between. Per the germline V gene, CDR1 is GTSNPN and CDR2 is SVGIG (reference sequence). CDR3 length: 16 residues. The CDR3 nucleotides read TGTGCCTGGAGCACCACGAGCATTTCGGTTAATTCACCCCTCCACTTT. Translation gives CAWSTTSISVNSPLHF. The full variable domain, its missing parts supplied by reference TRBV30 and TRBJ1-6, is SQTIHQWPATLVQPVGSPLSLECTVEGTSNPNLYWYRQAAGRGLQLLFYSVGIGQISSEVPQNLSASRPQDRQFILSSKKLLLSDSGFYLCAWSTTSISVNSPLHFGNGTRLTVT.

The V gene is TRBV6-5, the J gene TRBJ1-2; weak D call: TRBD1 (5 bases). The CDR3 is 13 residues long. The germline V gene has CDR1 MNHEY and CDR2 SVGAGI. Trimming removed 2 bases at V and 5 bases at J, with 9 bases between. Here the CDR3 reads CASSYGGGYGYTF. The CDR3 coding sequence is TGTGCCAGCAGTTACGGTGGGGGTTATGGCTACACCTTC.

This clonotype was observed at least ten times. The chain links TRBV11-2 to TRBJ2-1; no clear D gene. The V gene's germline CDR1 is SGHAT and CDR2 FQNNGV. This CDR3 has 15 amino acids. The V gene lost 4 bases and the J gene lost 0 bases, with 10 bases spanning the gap. CDR3 bases: TGTGCCAGCAGCTCCGTGGTCAGCTCCTACAATGAGCAGTTCTTC. Translating it yields CASSSVVSSYNEQFF.

This rearrangement joins TRBV20-1 to TRBJ1-1, with 7 bases identical to TRBD1. CDR1 is DFQATT and CDR2 is SNEGSKA in the germline V gene (reference sequence). The CDR3 sequence is 13 residues long. The ends lost 5 bases at V and 0 bases at J; junction bases unmatched: 3. CDR3: CSAVDRVNTEAFF. The CDR3 coding sequence is TGCAGTGCTGTAGACAGGGTGAACACTGAAGCTTTCTTT.

The chain joins TRBV9 to TRBJ2-1, with a possible D match to TRBD2 (5 bases). Germline assignment: CDR1 SGDLS and CDR2 YYNGEE. Deletions cut 0 bases from V and 0 bases from J, with 10 bases between. This CDR3 has 16 amino acids. The CDR3, as DNA: TGTGCCAGCAGCGTAGGGAGCGGAAACTCCTACAATGAGCAGTTCTTC. This translates into CASSVGSGNSYNEQFF.